This T cell receptor beta chain originates from a study of blood T cell repertoires in COVID-19. In the study overall: The cDNA or gDNA used as material had been derived from T cells, B-cell-depleted T cells, or PBMCs.

Germline loops: CDR1 SNHLY, CDR2 FYNNEI. J gave up 6 bases and V 8 bases, and 9 bases lay outside the gene matches. This CDR3 region has 13 residues. The repertoire was sequenced with immunoSEQ multiplex PCR; TCRdb's copy has only in-frame clones and lacks some. The sample holds over 200,000 clones, about 80% seen once. This clone has just one count. The clonotype comes from a man between 40 and 49 years old who had recovered from COVID-19. J is TRBJ1-2 and V is TRBV2; TRBD1 agrees at 7 bases. Sequences were obtained from PBMCs or T cells enriched from blood (not recorded which). CDR3 sequence reads: CASPGGGRHGYTF. The CDR3 region has the DNA TGTGCCAGCCCAGGGGGTGGCAGGCATGGCTACACCTTC.